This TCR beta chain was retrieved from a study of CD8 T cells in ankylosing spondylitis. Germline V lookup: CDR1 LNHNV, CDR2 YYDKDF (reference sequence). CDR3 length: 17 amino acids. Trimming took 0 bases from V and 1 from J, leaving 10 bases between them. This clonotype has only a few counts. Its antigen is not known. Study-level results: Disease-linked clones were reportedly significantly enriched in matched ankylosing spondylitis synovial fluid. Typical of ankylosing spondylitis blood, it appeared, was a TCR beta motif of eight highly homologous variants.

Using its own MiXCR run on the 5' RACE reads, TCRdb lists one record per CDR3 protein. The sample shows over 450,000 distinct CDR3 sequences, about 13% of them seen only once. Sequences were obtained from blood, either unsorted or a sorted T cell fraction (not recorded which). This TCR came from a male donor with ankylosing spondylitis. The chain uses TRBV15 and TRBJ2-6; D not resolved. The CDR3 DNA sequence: TGTGCCACCAGCAGAGACTACCAGAGATCTGGGGCCAACGTCCTGACTTTC. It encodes CATSRDYQRSGANVLTF. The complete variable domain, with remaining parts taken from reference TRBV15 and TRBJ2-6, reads DAMVIQNPRYQVTQFGKPVTLSCSQTLNHNVMYWYQQKSSQAPKLLFHYYDKDFNNEADTPDNFQSRRPNTSFCFLDIRSPGLGDTAMYLCATSRDYQRSGANVLTFGAGSRLTVL.